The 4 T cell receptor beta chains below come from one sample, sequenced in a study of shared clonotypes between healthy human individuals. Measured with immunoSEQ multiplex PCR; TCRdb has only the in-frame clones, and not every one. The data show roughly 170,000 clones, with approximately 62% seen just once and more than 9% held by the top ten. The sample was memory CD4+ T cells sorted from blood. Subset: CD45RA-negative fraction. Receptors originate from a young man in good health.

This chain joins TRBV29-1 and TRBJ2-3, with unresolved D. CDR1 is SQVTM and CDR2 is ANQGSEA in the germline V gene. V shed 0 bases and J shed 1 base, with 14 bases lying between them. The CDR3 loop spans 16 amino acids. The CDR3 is CSVEDPTWGGTDTQYF. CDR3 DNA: TGCAGCGTTGAAGATCCGACTTGGGGTGGCACAGATACGCAGTATTTT.

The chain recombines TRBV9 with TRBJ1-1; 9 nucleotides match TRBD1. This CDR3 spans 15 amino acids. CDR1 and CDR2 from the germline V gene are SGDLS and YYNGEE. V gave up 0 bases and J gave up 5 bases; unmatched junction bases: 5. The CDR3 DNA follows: TGTGCCAGCAGCGTAGGGACAGGGGCAGGAACTGAAGCTTTCTTT. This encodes CASSVGTGAGTEAFF.

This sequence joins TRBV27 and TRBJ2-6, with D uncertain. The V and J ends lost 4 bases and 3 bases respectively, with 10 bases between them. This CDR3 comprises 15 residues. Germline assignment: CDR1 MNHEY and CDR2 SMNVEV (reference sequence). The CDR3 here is CASSSMGSGANVLTF. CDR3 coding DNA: TGTGCCAGCAGTTCCATGGGAAGTGGGGCCAACGTCCTGACTTTC.

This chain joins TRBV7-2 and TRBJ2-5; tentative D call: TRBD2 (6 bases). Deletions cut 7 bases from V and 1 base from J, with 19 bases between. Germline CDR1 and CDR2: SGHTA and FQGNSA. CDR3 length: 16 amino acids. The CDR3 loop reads CASKRLGPVLQETQYF. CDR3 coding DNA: TGTGCCAGCAAACGACTAGGCCCCGTCCTCCAAGAGACCCAGTACTTC.